Here is one T cell receptor beta chain with its context. What it binds is not known. Treatment in this sample: roughly 11-day PBMC culture with coronavirus spike peptide pools or control peptides (ViraFEST assay). After expanding antigen-specific T cells with peptide pools, ViraFEST sequenced their TCRs. Oncomine TCR Beta short-read sequencing was applied to DNA from cultured CD4+ T cells. TCRdb re-called the PCR reads through MiXCR, storing one row per CDR3 protein. The data show around 26,000 distinct CDR3 sequences, roughly two thirds seen once. The data were taken from a study of vaccination and CD4 T cells after COVID-19. Study information: The makeup of the convalescents was six males and four females, two of them Hispanic.

The material sequenced was CD4+ T cells from blood, cultured in vitro, taken after SARS-CoV-2 vaccination. The TCR was taken from a human donor who received a COVID-19 vaccine.

The CDR3 here is CASSAQGAGETQYF. CDR3 nucleotide sequence: TGTGCCAGCAGTGCACAGGGGGCTGGGGAGACCCAGTACTTC. The chain is built from TRBV6-1 and TRBJ2-5; 9 bases line up with TRBD1. CDR3 length equals 14 residues. The V gene's germline CDR1 is MNHNS and CDR2 SASEGT. J gave up 5 bases and V 4 bases, and 5 bases lay outside the gene matches.